This TCR beta chain was observed in a study of memory CD4+ T cells and cytomegalovirus serostatus. About this clone itself: Its antigen is unidentified.

This CDR3 has 14 amino acids. The V end lost 5 bases, the J end lost 2 bases, and 13 bases lay between the germline ends. Germline loops: CDR1 LNHDA, CDR2 SQIVND (reference sequence). Single viable CD3+CD4+CD8-CD45RO+ cells were sorted as the memory CD4+ T cells. Some clones are missing from TCRdb's copy, which holds only in-frame ones; the method was immunoSEQ multiplex PCR. The sample carries approximately 44,000 clones, more than 65% recorded once. Findings and limits, study-wide: A US-trained random forest predicted CMV serostatus with median AUC around 0.9. The CMV-associated TCR signature appears largely within the CD4+ memory repertoire.

Sequencing was carried out using memory CD4+ T cells from blood. The receptor was isolated from an adult in good health and CMV-seronegative. The chain recombines TRBV19 with TRBJ2-7; maybe TRBD1 (5 bases). The chain's CDR3 is CASSPLDTTYEQYF. DNA of the CDR3: TGTGCCAGTAGTCCCTTGGACACGACCTACGAGCAGTACTTC. The variable domain in full, completed from reference TRBV19 and TRBJ2-7, reads DGGITQSPKYLFRKEGQNVTLSCEQNLNHDAMYWYRQDPGQGLRLIYYSQIVNDFQKGDIAEGYSVSREKKESFPLTVTSAQKNPTAFYLCASSPLDTTYEQYFGPGTRLTVT.